The clone carrying this T cell receptor (beta chain) was seen only a few times. What it binds is unknown. TCRdb called the RT-PCR reads again in MiXCR, with one record for every CDR3 protein. The sample records around 180,000 distinct CDR3 sequences, around 8.8% being singletons. Trimming cost V 0 bases and J 5 bases, with 9 bases left between them. This CDR3 has 14 amino acids. The V gene's germline CDR1 is SGDLS and CDR2 YYNGEE. The data derive from a study of response to subunit inactivated influenza vaccine. General study results and limits: Authors suggested each seasonal influenza vaccination recruits few new T cells.

The sequencing here drew on non-naive T cells sorted from PBMCs, taken on the day of vaccination. This TCR derives from a man in his fifties who received an inactivated influenza vaccine. The chain employs TRBV9 and TRBJ2-1, with D possibly being TRBD2 (5 bases). The DNA of the CDR3 is TGTGCCAGCAGCGTAGTAGCGTCGCACAATGAGCAGTTCTTC. Protein sequence: CASSVVASHNEQFF.